The clone carrying this T cell receptor (beta chain) has a single count. Germline trimming cut 6 bases from V and 2 bases from J; bases unmatched to any gene: 7. Per the germline V gene, CDR1 is ENHRY and CDR2 is SYGVKD. The length of the CDR3 is 18 residues. The source of the sample is a study of blood T cell repertoires in COVID-19. The method was immunoSEQ multiplex PCR; TCRdb's version includes in-frame clones alone and lacks a portion of them. The sample lists more than 110,000 clones, around three quarters occurring once. The rearrangement links TRBV10-3 to TRBJ2-1; 16 nucleotides match TRBD2. Sequenced input: peripheral blood. This sequence was found in a man aged 80 or over with acute or convalescent COVID-19. The CDR3 sequence: CAISPGTSGGAPYNEQFF. DNA of the CDR3: TGTGCCATCAGCCCTGGGACTAGCGGGGGGGCCCCCTACAATGAGCAGTTCTTC.